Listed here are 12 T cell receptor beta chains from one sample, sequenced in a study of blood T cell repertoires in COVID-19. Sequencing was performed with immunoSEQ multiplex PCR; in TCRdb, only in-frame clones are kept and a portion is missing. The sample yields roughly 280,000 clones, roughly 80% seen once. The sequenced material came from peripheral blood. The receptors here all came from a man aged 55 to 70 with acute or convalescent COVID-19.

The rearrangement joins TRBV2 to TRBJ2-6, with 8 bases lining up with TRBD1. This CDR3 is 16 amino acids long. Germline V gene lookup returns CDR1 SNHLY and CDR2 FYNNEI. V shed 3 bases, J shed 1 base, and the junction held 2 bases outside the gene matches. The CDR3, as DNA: TGTGCCAGCAGTGAGCAGGGGGCGTCTGGGGCCAACGTCCTGACTTTC. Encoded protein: CASSEQGASGANVLTF.

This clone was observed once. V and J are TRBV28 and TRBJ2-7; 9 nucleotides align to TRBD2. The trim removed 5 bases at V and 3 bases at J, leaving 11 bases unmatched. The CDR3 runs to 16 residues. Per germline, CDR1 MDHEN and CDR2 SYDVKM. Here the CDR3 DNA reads TGTGCCAGCAGTCAAAATAGCGGGAGAAAGGGCTACGAGCAGTACTTC. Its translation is CASSQNSGRKGYEQYF. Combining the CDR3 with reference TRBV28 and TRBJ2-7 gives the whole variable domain DVKVTQSSRYLVKRTGEKVFLECVQDMDHENMFWYRQDPGLGLRLIYFSYDVKMKEKGDIPEGYSVSREKKERFSLILESASTNQTSMYLCASSQNSGRKGYEQYFGPGTRLTVT.

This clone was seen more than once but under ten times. Here the CDR3 DNA reads TGCGCCAGCAGCTTCCGGGACAGGGTAGGCAATGAGCAGTTCTTC. Translated: CASSFRDRVGNEQFF. The J gene is TRBJ2-1, the V gene TRBV5-1, with 9 bases matching TRBD1. J was trimmed by 6 bases and V by 2 bases; bases with no gene match: 6. CDR3 length: 15 amino acids. Germline V gene lookup returns CDR1 SGHRS and CDR2 YFSETQ.

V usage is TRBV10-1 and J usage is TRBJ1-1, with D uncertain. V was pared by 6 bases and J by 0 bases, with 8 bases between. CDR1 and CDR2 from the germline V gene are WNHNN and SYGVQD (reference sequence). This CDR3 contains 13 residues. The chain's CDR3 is CASRATMNTEAFF. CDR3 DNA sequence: TGCGCCAGCAGGGCAACAATGAACACTGAAGCTTTCTTT.

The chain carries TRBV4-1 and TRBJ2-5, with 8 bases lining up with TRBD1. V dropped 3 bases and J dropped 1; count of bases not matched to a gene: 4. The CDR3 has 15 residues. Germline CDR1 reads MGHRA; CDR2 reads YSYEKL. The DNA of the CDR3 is TGCGCCAGCAGCCAGTTCACAGGGGGCCAAGAGACCCAGTACTTC. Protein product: CASSQFTGGQETQYF.

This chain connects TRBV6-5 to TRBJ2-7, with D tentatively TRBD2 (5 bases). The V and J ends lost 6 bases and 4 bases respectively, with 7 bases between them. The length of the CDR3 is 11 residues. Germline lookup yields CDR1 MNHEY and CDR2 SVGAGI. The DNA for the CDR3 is TGTGCCAGCAGGTCGGGGTACGAGCAGTACTTC. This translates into CASRSGYEQYF.

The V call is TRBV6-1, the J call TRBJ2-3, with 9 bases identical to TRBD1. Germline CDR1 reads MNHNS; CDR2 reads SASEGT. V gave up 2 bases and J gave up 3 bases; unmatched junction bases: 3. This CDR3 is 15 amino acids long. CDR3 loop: CASSEYRGLTDTQYF. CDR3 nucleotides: TGTGCCAGCAGTGAATACAGGGGGCTAACAGATACGCAGTATTTT.

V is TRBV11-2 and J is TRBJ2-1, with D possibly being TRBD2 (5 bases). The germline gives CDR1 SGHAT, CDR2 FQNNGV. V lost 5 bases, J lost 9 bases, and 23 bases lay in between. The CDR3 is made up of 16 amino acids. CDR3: CASSQQGSLIVAEQFF. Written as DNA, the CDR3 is TGTGCCAGCAGCCAGCAAGGGAGCTTGATCGTGGCTGAGCAGTTCTTC. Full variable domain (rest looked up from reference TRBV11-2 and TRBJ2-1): EAGVAQSPRYKIIEKRQSVAFWCNPISGHATLYWYQQILGQGPKLLIQFQNNGVVDDSQLPKDRFSAERLKGVDSTLKIQPAKLEDSAVYLCASSQQGSLIVAEQFFGPGTRLTVL.

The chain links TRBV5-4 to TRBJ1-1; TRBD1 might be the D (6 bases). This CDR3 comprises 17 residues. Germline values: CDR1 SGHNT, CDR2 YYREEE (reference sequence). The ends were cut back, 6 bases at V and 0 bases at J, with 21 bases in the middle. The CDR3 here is CASTTWGTYDMNTEAFF. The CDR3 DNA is TGTGCCAGCACCACCTGGGGGACATACGACATGAACACTGAAGCTTTCTTT.

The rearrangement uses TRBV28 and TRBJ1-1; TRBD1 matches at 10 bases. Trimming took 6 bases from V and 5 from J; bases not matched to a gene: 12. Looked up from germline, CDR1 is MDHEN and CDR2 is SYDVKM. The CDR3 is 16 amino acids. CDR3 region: CASSFGSTGGNTEAFF. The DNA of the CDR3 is TGTGCCAGCAGCTTTGGGTCGACAGGGGGCAATACTGAAGCTTTCTTT. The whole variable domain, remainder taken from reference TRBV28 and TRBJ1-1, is DVKVTQSSRYLVKRTGEKVFLECVQDMDHENMFWYRQDPGLGLRLIYFSYDVKMKEKGDIPEGYSVSREKKERFSLILESASTNQTSMYLCASSFGSTGGNTEAFFGQGTRLTVV.

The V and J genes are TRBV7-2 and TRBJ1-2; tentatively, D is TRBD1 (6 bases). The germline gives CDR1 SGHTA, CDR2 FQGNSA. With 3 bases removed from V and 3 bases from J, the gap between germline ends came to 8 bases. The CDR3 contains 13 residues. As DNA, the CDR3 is TGTGCCAGCAGCTTGGCAGGGGACTATGGCTACACCTTC. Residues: CASSLAGDYGYTF.

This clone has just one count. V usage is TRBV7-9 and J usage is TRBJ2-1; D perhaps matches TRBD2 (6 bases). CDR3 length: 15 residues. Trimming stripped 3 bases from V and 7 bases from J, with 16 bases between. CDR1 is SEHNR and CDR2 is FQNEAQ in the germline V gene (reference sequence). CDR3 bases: TGTGCCAGCAGCTTGAATCGTGCGGGAAATAATGAGCAGTTCTTC. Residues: CASSLNRAGNNEQFF. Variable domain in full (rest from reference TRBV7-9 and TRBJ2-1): DTGVSQNPRHKITKRGQNVTFRCDPISEHNRLYWYRQTLGQGPEFLTYFQNEAQLEKSRLLSDRFSAERPKGSFSTLEIQRTEQGDSAMYLCASSLNRAGNNEQFFGPGTRLTVL.